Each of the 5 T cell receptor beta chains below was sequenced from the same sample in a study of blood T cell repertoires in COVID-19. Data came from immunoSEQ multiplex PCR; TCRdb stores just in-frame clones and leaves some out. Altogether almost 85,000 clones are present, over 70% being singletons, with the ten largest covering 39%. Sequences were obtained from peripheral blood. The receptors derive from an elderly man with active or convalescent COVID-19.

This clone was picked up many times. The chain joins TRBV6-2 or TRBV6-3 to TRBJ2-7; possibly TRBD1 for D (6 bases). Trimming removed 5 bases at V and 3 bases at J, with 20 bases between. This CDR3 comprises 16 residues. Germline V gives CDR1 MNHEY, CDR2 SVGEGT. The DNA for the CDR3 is TGTGCCAGCAGTACAACCGGGGTCAGGGGACGCTACGAGCAGTACTTC. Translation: CASSTTGVRGRYEQYF.

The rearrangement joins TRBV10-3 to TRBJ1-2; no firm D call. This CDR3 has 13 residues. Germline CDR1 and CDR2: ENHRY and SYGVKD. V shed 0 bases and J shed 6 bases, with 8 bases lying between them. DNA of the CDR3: TGTGCCATCAGTGAGTCGGAGGGCCATGGCTACACCTTC. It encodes CAISESEGHGYTF.

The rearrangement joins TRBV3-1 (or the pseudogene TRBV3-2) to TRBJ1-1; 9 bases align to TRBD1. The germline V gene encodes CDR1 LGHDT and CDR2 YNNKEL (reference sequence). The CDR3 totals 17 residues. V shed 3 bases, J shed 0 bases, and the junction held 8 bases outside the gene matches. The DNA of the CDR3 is TGTGCCAGCAGCCACCAAAGGACAGGGGTACTGAACACTGAAGCTTTCTTT. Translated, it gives CASSHQRTGVLNTEAFF.

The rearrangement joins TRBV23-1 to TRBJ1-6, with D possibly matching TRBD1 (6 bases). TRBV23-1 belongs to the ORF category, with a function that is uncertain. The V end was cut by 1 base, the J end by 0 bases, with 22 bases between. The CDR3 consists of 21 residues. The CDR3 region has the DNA TGCGCCAGCAGTCAATTAGGGCAGGGGCCATTTCAAAGCTCCTATAATTCACCCCTCCACTTT. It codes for CASSQLGQGPFQSSYNSPLHF.

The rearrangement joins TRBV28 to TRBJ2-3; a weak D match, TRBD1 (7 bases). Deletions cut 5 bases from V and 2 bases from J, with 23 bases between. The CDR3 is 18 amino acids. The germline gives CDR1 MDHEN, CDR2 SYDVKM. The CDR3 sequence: CASSGGKVRDRPTDTQYF. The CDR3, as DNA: TGTGCCAGCAGTGGGGGGAAAGTAAGGGACAGACCCACAGATACGCAGTATTTT.